The rows below give T cell receptor beta chains drawn from one sample of a study of cytomegalovirus exposure and HLA in healthy donors. Profiled with immunoSEQ multiplex PCR; TCRdb holds only in-frame clones, not every one. The table shows 35,000 to 40,000 clones, with roughly 90% occurring only once. Input material: PBMCs. These TCRs come from a woman younger than 30 in good health and CMV-seronegative. Both conserved end residues are part of each CDR3. The order of the fields is CDR3 length, D gene, V gene, J gene, clone size, CDR3 protein, CDR3 DNA. The D gene is left open where the match is weak. The listing skips clone size in some rows; elsewhere it reads once, few, many or a size class.

CDR3 length: 18
D gene: TRBD1
V gene: TRBV27
J gene: TRBJ2-1
clone size: NA
CDR3 protein: CASSPPPSRDSYYNEQFF
CDR3 DNA: TGTGCCAGCAGTCCACCCCCCTCTAGGGACAGCTACTACAATGAGCAGTTCTTC

CDR3 length: 14
D gene: TRBD2
V gene: TRBV7-2
J gene: TRBJ2-5
clone size: once
CDR3 protein: CASSLAGLQETQYF
CDR3 DNA: TGTGCCAGCAGCTTAGCGGGACTACAAGAGACCCAGTACTTC

CDR3 length: 13
D gene: NA
V gene: TRBV7-9
J gene: TRBJ2-7
clone size: NA
CDR3 protein: CASSPDKNYEQYF
CDR3 DNA: TGTGCCAGCAGTCCGGACAAAAATTACGAGCAGTACTTC

CDR3 length: 15
D gene: NA
V gene: TRBV10-3
J gene: TRBJ1-3
clone size: NA
CDR3 protein: CAISESGQGGNTIYF
CDR3 DNA: TGTGCCATCAGTGAGTCGGGGCAGGGAGGAAACACCATATATTTT

CDR3 length: 13
D gene: NA
V gene: TRBV28
J gene: TRBJ1-1
clone size: NA
CDR3 protein: CASSFSYGTEAFF
CDR3 DNA: TGTGCCAGCAGTTTCTCCTATGGCACTGAAGCTTTCTTT

CDR3 length: 13
D gene: TRBD2
V gene: TRBV28
J gene: TRBJ2-7
clone size: NA
CDR3 protein: CASGLAGSYEQYF
CDR3 DNA: TGTGCCAGCGGGCTAGCGGGCTCCTACGAGCAGTACTTC

CDR3 length: 16
D gene: TRBD1
V gene: TRBV9
J gene: TRBJ1-4
clone size: NA
CDR3 protein: CASSPGGGQGNEKLFF
CDR3 DNA: TGTGCCAGCAGCCCCGGAGGGGGACAGGGGAATGAAAAACTGTTTTTT

CDR3 length: 16
D gene: TRBD1
V gene: TRBV28
J gene: TRBJ2-1
clone size: NA
CDR3 protein: CASSHYGGQGGNEQFF
CDR3 DNA: TGTGCCAGCAGCCATTATGGGGGACAGGGGGGCAATGAGCAGTTCTTC

CDR3 length: 18
D gene: TRBD2
V gene: TRBV6-7
J gene: TRBJ2-4
clone size: few
CDR3 protein: CAIEFGTISPTAKNIQYF
CDR3 DNA: TGTGCCATAGAATTCGGGACTATAAGCCCCACGGCCAAAAACATTCAGTACTTC

CDR3 length: 15
D gene: NA
V gene: TRBV19
J gene: TRBJ2-5
clone size: NA
CDR3 protein: CASSYPGRKGETQYF
CDR3 DNA: TGTGCCAGTAGTTATCCGGGAAGGAAGGGAGAGACCCAGTACTTC

CDR3 length: 18
D gene: TRBD1
V gene: TRBV5-6
J gene: TRBJ2-7
clone size: NA
CDR3 protein: CASSLRFPSGQHLYEQYF
CDR3 DNA: TGTGCCAGCAGCTTGAGATTCCCGTCGGGACAGCACCTCTACGAGCAGTACTTC

CDR3 length: 14
D gene: TRBD1
V gene: TRBV7-2
J gene: TRBJ1-4
clone size: NA
CDR3 protein: CASSSDRVGEKLFF
CDR3 DNA: TGTGCCAGCAGCTCCGACAGGGTTGGTGAAAAACTGTTTTTT

CDR3 length: 15
D gene: NA
V gene: TRBV5-1
J gene: TRBJ1-1
clone size: once
CDR3 protein: CASSYTLQGWSEAFF
CDR3 DNA: TGCGCCAGCAGTTACACATTACAGGGCTGGAGTGAAGCTTTCTTT

CDR3 length: 14
D gene: NA
V gene: TRBV28
J gene: TRBJ2-3
clone size: NA
CDR3 protein: CASSFSRVSDTQYF
CDR3 DNA: TGTGCCAGCAGTTTTTCCAGGGTATCAGATACGCAGTATTTT

CDR3 length: 16
D gene: NA
V gene: TRBV5-1
J gene: TRBJ2-7
clone size: few
CDR3 protein: CASSPLGTTGLREQYF
CDR3 DNA: TGCGCCAGCAGCCCCCTAGGTACGACAGGTTTGAGGGAGCAGTACTTC

CDR3 length: 17
D gene: NA
V gene: TRBV28
J gene: TRBJ2-2
clone size: NA
CDR3 protein: CASSPPPGLVNTGELFF
CDR3 DNA: TGTGCCAGCAGCCCCCCCCCGGGTTTGGTGAACACCGGGGAGCTGTTTTTT

CDR3 length: 13
D gene: NA
V gene: TRBV2
J gene: TRBJ2-1
clone size: NA
CDR3 protein: CASSETGFNEQFF
CDR3 DNA: TGTGCCAGCAGTGAGACGGGGTTCAATGAGCAGTTCTTC

CDR3 length: 15
D gene: NA
V gene: TRBV30
J gene: TRBJ1-2
clone size: NA
CDR3 protein: CAWSVLRGANYGYTF
CDR3 DNA: TGTGCCTGGAGTGTACTCCGAGGAGCTAACTATGGCTACACCTTC

CDR3 length: 15
D gene: NA
V gene: TRBV7-2
J gene: TRBJ2-7
clone size: NA
CDR3 protein: CASSLGGASVYEQYF
CDR3 DNA: TGTGCCAGCAGCTTAGGAGGGGCTAGCGTGTACGAGCAGTACTTC

CDR3 length: 14
D gene: TRBD2
V gene: TRBV30
J gene: TRBJ2-1
clone size: once
CDR3 protein: CAWSVDPSGRREFF
CDR3 DNA: TGTGCCTGGAGTGTAGATCCTAGCGGGAGACGAGAGTTCTTC

CDR3 length: 15
D gene: NA
V gene: TRBV6-6
J gene: TRBJ1-1
clone size: few
CDR3 protein: CASSYSGGVNTEAFF
CDR3 DNA: TGTGCCAGCAGTTACTCCGGGGGTGTGAACACTGAAGCTTTCTTT

CDR3 length: 16
D gene: TRBD1
V gene: TRBV6-1
J gene: TRBJ2-7
clone size: NA
CDR3 protein: CASSEAETGGRDEQYF
CDR3 DNA: TGTGCCAGCAGTGAAGCAGAGACAGGGGGCCGGGACGAGCAGTACTTC

CDR3 length: 16
D gene: TRBD1
V gene: TRBV7-8
J gene: TRBJ1-1
clone size: NA
CDR3 protein: CASSLGQGASGTEAFF
CDR3 DNA: TGTGCCAGCAGCTTAGGGCAGGGGGCGTCGGGTACTGAAGCTTTCTTT

CDR3 length: 14
D gene: TRBD1
V gene: TRBV5-5
J gene: TRBJ1-1
clone size: NA
CDR3 protein: CASSFRDRNTEAFF
CDR3 DNA: TGTGCCAGCAGTTTTCGGGACAGGAACACTGAAGCTTTCTTT